Following are 12 T cell receptor beta chains from one sample sequenced in a study of T-cell reconstitution after alpha-beta-depleted transplantation in children. As it was prepared, the TCRbeta library received unique molecular identifiers. In TCRdb, the PCR reads were re-called with MiXCR into one record per CDR3 protein. The table includes about 980,000 distinct CDR3 sequences, roughly 31% detected once. Here the sequenced sample was PBMCs, mostly from graft donor cells, taken 360 days after TCRalphabeta/CD19-depleted stem cell transplant. These receptors all come from a boy under two years old who had a stem cell transplant for SCID, so the T cells may come from the graft donor.

The rearrangement links TRBV6-5 to TRBJ1-2; D is perhaps TRBD1 (5 bases). V gave up 0 bases and J gave up 8 bases, with 10 bases separating them. The V gene's germline CDR1 is MNHEY and CDR2 SVGAGI. The CDR3 loop spans 13 amino acids. The CDR3 nucleotides read TGTGCCAGCAGTTACTCCGCAGGGACGGGCTACACCTTC. It translates to CASSYSAGTGYTF.

This clonotype was detected only a few times. The chain links TRBV5-1 to TRBJ2-1; the D is unclear. Trimming cost V 0 bases and J 8 bases, with 9 bases left between them. This CDR3 is built from 13 residues. The V gene's germline CDR1 is SGHRS and CDR2 YFSETQ. The CDR3 sequence: CASSLVVQYEQFF. The CDR3 region has the DNA TGCGCCAGCAGCTTGGTGGTCCAGTATGAGCAGTTCTTC.

This chain's CDR3 is CASSFNRGRTEAFF. CDR3 nucleotides: TGTGCCAGCAGCTTTAATCGGGGTCGCACTGAAGCTTTCTTT. The gene calls are TRBV7-2 and TRBJ1-1, with no clear D. This CDR3 contains 14 residues. Per germline, CDR1 SGHTA and CDR2 FQGNSA. V lost 3 bases, J lost 4 bases, and 12 bases lay in between.

This clonotype was observed a few times. The chain joins TRBV15 to TRBJ1-2, with a weak D call TRBD1 (6 bases). The CDR3 sequence is 16 residues long. Germline assignment: CDR1 LNHNV and CDR2 YYDKDF (reference sequence). Trimming removed 3 bases from V and 0 bases from J, with 14 bases in between. CDR3 in DNA: TGTGCCACCAGCAGGGACAAGACAGGCCCTAACTATGGCTACACCTTC. It specifies CATSRDKTGPNYGYTF.

V and J are TRBV27 and TRBJ1-2; 8 bases map to TRBD1. Losses at the gene ends were 8 bases for V and 7 bases for J; bases not matched to a gene: 9. Germline CDR1 is MNHEY and CDR2 is SMNVEV (reference sequence). CDR3 size: 13 residues. In nucleotides, the CDR3 is TGTGCCAGCCGACGGACAGGGAGTGTTGGCTACACCTTC. The encoded protein is CASRRTGSVGYTF.

This clonotype was detected only a few times. The chain combines TRBV4-1 with TRBJ2-7; 10 nucleotides agree with TRBD2. Germline-derived CDR1 and CDR2 are MGHRA and YSYEKL. V lost 1 base, J lost 3 bases, and 3 bases stayed unmatched. The CDR3 covers 15 residues. CDR3 loop: CASSQGLAGDYEQYF. Written as DNA, the CDR3 is TGCGCCAGCAGCCAAGGACTAGCGGGCGACTACGAGCAGTACTTC.

This clonotype was counted between two and nine times. The chain carries TRBV11-2 and TRBJ1-2, with D maybe TRBD1 (5 bases). The CDR3 spans 16 residues. Trimming stripped 3 bases from V and 4 bases from J, with 18 bases between. CDR1 is SGHAT, CDR2 FQNNGV, per germline. CDR3 bases: TGTGCCAGCAGCTTGGGTACCCCGGGACCGTCCTATGGCTACACCTTC. Translating it yields CASSLGTPGPSYGYTF.

As DNA, the CDR3 is TGTGCCAGCAGTCTAGGGGGGCTAGCTGGTCAGCCCCAGCATTTT. Encoded protein: CASSLGGLAGQPQHF. V and J are TRBV28 and TRBJ1-5; D may be TRBD1 (6 bases). Trimming removed 5 bases from V and 6 bases from J, with 17 bases in between. The CDR3 is 15 amino acids. The germline gives CDR1 MDHEN, CDR2 SYDVKM.

The rearrangement links TRBV27 to TRBJ2-7; 8 nucleotides agree with TRBD1. Germline V gene data show CDR1 as MNHEY and CDR2 as SMNVEV (reference sequence). Trimming removed 3 bases from V and 4 bases from J; junction bases left unmatched: 20. The CDR3 loop spans 19 amino acids. CDR3 in amino acids: CASSFSRQTGVFGLYEQYF. Written as DNA, the CDR3 is TGTGCCAGCAGTTTTAGCCGCCAGACAGGGGTCTTTGGTTTATACGAGCAGTACTTC.

In this sample, this clonotype turned up a few times. The genes are TRBV6-1 and TRBJ2-3; 9 bases fit TRBD2. The germline gives CDR1 MNHNS, CDR2 SASEGT. This CDR3 has 15 amino acids. With 6 bases clipped from V and 7 bases from J, the junction kept 11 bases outside the gene matches. The DNA for the CDR3 is TGTGCCAGCAGCCCGCTAGCGGGGAAGTTGCATACGCAGTATTTT. It is translated as CASSPLAGKLHTQYF.

The V call is TRBV5-1, the J call TRBJ2-2; 8 bases are shared with TRBD1. CDR3 length equals 15 residues. Germline CDR1 reads SGHRS; CDR2 reads YFSETQ. V lost 4 bases, J lost 5 bases, and 7 bases stayed unmatched. The CDR3 bases are TGCGCCAGCAGCCCGGACAGGGCCGTGACCGGGGAGCTGTTTTTT. Its translation is CASSPDRAVTGELFF.

The chain has TRBV12-3 or TRBV12-4 and TRBJ1-5; 10 nucleotides align to TRBD1. V was pared by 5 bases and J by 0 bases, with 7 bases of the junction left unmatched. The CDR3 totals 17 residues. The CDR3 spells CASSPGTGVYSNQPQHF. The CDR3 nucleotides read TGTGCCAGCAGTCCGGGGACAGGGGTTTATAGCAATCAGCCCCAGCATTTT.